This T cell receptor (beta chain) appears in the sequencing data of a study of shared clonotypes between healthy human individuals (dated by TCRdb to the early 2020s). Some background on the complete study: A couple of women and three men aged 18 to 49 years were included in the cohort. Libraries were prepared and TCR repertoires were sequenced by different laboratories using diverse techniques, in order to increase sequencing depth and limit assay-specific biases. Each donor's leukapheresis produced roughly between roughly 0.94 and 9.5 billion PBMCs. To estimate repertoire size and how much clonotypes are shared between individuals, the study performed deep sequencing of blood TCR repertoires from five healthy adults. For each donor, three plates each were used for CD4 naive and CD4 memory, two plates were used for CD8 naive, and one plate was used for CD8 memory.

Study-level results and caveats: Only blood was sampled, and tissue TCR repertoires likely differ from those in blood. Pairwise subsampling indicated that sequencing depth was expected to affect the degree of clonotype sharing among donors. Naive subsets generally had larger estimated clonotype richness than memory subsets did. The genetic and exposure-history diversity represented was limited by the small number of donors. When a handful of donors were compared, the shared fraction of clonotypes was about 5% for naive CD4, 3.5% to 4% for naive CD8, 2% to 2.5% for memory CD4, and about 0.36% for memory CD8. Rarefaction of sorted-subset datasets indicated incomplete sequencing despite the large sequencing depth. Compared with non-shared clonotypes, the clonotypes found in all four sorted-subset donors had higher generation probabilities.

Worth noting for this clone: Its target antigen remains unknown. No base-level quality is on record; no much larger clone is a single base apart.

The donors were healthy, HIV-negative adults who had no recently reported acute infections or vaccinations. Every donor was a Caucasian adult living in Nashville, Tennessee, USA. CD4+ T cells were enriched by magnetic negative selection, after which naive cells were positively selected on CD45RA and the negative fraction was taken as the memory subset. Blood was obtained by leukapheresis, after which PBMCs were separated by Ficoll-Histopaque density gradient centrifugation and cryopreserved in liquid nitrogen vapor phase. Purity and quantity of every magnetically sorted T cell population were checked by analytical flow cytometry. Genomic DNA was isolated from every sorted fraction and measured by UV absorbance on a Nanodrop 2000c. Taken from the germline V gene (reference sequence), the CDR1 and CDR2 loops are LNHDA and SQIVND. V is pruned by 6 bases and J by 15 bases, leaving 7 bases of the junction without a gene match. Including the terminal cysteine and phenylalanine, the CDR3 comprises 12 residues. The retained sequence is limited to the CDR3, 36 bases, with the frame set at the first base.

Using the deep immunoSEQ assay, multiplex PCR amplified TCR CDR3 regions from genomic DNA. Extracted genomic DNA from each cell subset was distributed evenly across all wells of several immunoSEQ 96-well plates, and each plate was treated as a replicate. Each replicate PCR for sorted subsets received roughly 200 ng genomic DNA, equal to about 29,000 T cell genomes. The purified libraries were quantified using a Qubit 3.0 fluorometer, sized with a Bioanalyzer 2100, and then quantified again using the KAPA Library Quantification kit. Each immunoSEQ 96-well plate was sequenced on its own single-read 150-cycle Illumina NextSeq 550 flow cell. From the authors' description of their analysis: The immunoSEQ output contained only junctional sequences without quality scores, so filtering could not match that applied to full-length reads. Sequences were annotated with PyIR, a Python wrapper for IgBLAST v1.9, using IMGT germline references to assign V/J genes and CDR3. Any read was removed if the V/J assignment was weak (E-value above 1e-6), the CDR3 was missing, or the read contained stop codons, out-of-frame junctions, or ambiguous translated residues. V3J clonotypes were defined as sequences sharing an identical inferred V gene, J gene, and CDR3 amino acid sequence. To compute the percentage overlap between repertoires, the number of shared unique clonotypes was divided by the size of the smaller repertoire. Richness of each repertoire was evaluated using RTK rarefaction, the Chao1 estimator, and Recon v2.1 estimates of unobserved clonotypes. OLGA was used to compute generation probabilities for all TCRbeta clonotypes that the gDNA method yielded from a handful of donors. The table was pulled from immuneACCESS by TCRdb, which kept in-frame rearrangements only. Such tables lose some clones; where checked, under half of the loss comes from unresolved V genes, and the rest has no known cause. The D gene and trimming were derived from the DNA, and the V and J assignments and clone size from that table. Recorded for this sample are under 1,100,000 clones; 65% to 80% of them occurred a single time. The leading ten clones occupy roughly 1.4% of the sample.

The sequence is built from TRBV19 and TRBJ2-2; TRBD1 matches 10 bases in the middle. This receptor was identified in a man younger than 35 in good health. Sequences were obtained from memory CD4+ T cells sorted from blood. According to the study, the label for this sample's cell subset or site signals: CD45RA-negative fraction. The nucleotide sequence reads as follows: TGTGCCAGTAGCTGGGGACAGGGGTGGTTGTTTTTT. Its protein is CASSWGQGWLFF.